The present entry profiles one TCR beta chain with its context. This table comes from immunoSEQ multiplex PCR, and its TCRdb copy is limited to in-frame clones, with some not included. Of approximately 81,000 clones listed, around 80% were seen once; the top ten hold approximately 7%. This CDR3 region has 15 residues. Germline loops: CDR1 SGHVS, CDR2 FQNEAQ. V shed 2 bases and J 3 bases; nucleotides not matched to a gene: 7. This sample stems from a study of blood T cell repertoires in COVID-19. Study background: Samples came from the United States, Italy and Spain, spanning acute and convalescent COVID-19. T cells, B-cell-depleted T cells, or PBMCs provided the cDNA or gDNA that served as material.

This TCR derives from a human donor in a cohort sampled during active COVID-19. Sequencing was done on a sample of peripheral blood. V gene TRBV7-8 combines with J gene TRBJ2-7, with 7 bases that match TRBD2. CDR3 sequence reads: CASSLRLAGDYEQYF. CDR3 nucleotides: TGTGCCAGCAGCTTAAGATTAGCGGGCGACTACGAGCAGTACTTC.